The 24 T cell receptor beta chains presented below share a single source sample, sequenced in a study of neurological immune-mediated disorders. Documented time point: technical triplicate 1. TCRdb ran MiXCR on the 5' RACE reads and lists one entry per CDR3 protein. The sample records 20,000 to 25,000 distinct CDR3 sequences, around 14% being singletons. The specimen was CD4+ T cells from blood. All receptors derive from a female donor with HTLV-1-associated myelopathy (HAM/TSP).

This clonotype has ten or more counts. The chain uses TRBV29-1 and TRBJ2-2; TRBD2 agrees at 12 bases. Trimming took 1 base from V and 2 from J; bases not matched to a gene: 2. CDR1 is SQVTM and CDR2 is ANQGSEA in the germline V gene. The CDR3 extends over 16 amino acids. The CDR3 bases are TGCAGCGTTGAAGGACTAGCGGGAGCTAACACCGGGGAGCTGTTTTTT. Translating it yields CSVEGLAGANTGELFF.

Many counts were recorded for this clonotype. The rearrangement uses TRBV4-1 and TRBJ1-2; a possible D gene is TRBD1 (5 bases). Germline V CDR1 and CDR2: MGHRA, YSYEKL. CDR3 length equals 14 residues. Deletions cut 2 bases from V and 4 bases from J, with 11 bases between. The CDR3 DNA reads TGCGCCAGCAGCCAAAGGAGGGGACTCTATGGCTACACCTTC. It encodes CASSQRRGLYGYTF.

This clonotype was recorded at least ten times. V usage is TRBV20-1 and J usage is TRBJ1-2, with unresolved D. The germline gives CDR1 DFQATT, CDR2 SNEGSKA (reference sequence). This CDR3 region has 12 residues. V lost 3 bases, J lost 9 bases, and 14 bases lay in between. CDR3: CSARTEQRSYTF. CDR3 nucleotide sequence: TGCAGTGCTAGGACGGAGCAACGAAGCTACACCTTC.

This chain joins TRBV7-2 and TRBJ2-5; 9 bases are shared with TRBD2. V shed 1 base and J 6 bases; nucleotides not matched to a gene: 9. Germline V gene lookup returns CDR1 SGHTA and CDR2 FQGNSA. CDR3 length: 16 amino acids. Here the CDR3 DNA reads TGTGCCAGCAGCTTAGTGGCGGGGGGGCTACAAAAGACCCAGTACTTC. It is translated as CASSLVAGGLQKTQYF.

This clonotype was detected ten times or more. This rearrangement joins TRBV6-1 to TRBJ1-1, with a weak D call TRBD1 (5 bases). Germline V gene sequence: CDR1 MNHNS, CDR2 SASEGT. The CDR3 covers 13 residues. Deletions cut 6 bases from V and 1 base from J, with 9 bases between. This chain's CDR3 is CASSRDGNTEAFF. CDR3 nucleotides: TGTGCCAGCAGCAGGGATGGGAACACTGAAGCTTTCTTT.

This chain links TRBV7-9 with TRBJ1-1; 9 bases align to TRBD1. Germline V gene sequence: CDR1 SEHNR, CDR2 FQNEAQ (reference sequence). This CDR3 comprises 15 residues. V dropped 1 base and J dropped 4; count of bases not matched to a gene: 4. CDR3 in amino acids: CASSLGGTGFTEAFF. The CDR3 region has the DNA TGTGCCAGCAGCTTAGGTGGGACAGGGTTCACTGAAGCTTTCTTT.

There are many counts of this clonotype. V gene TRBV24-1 combines with J gene TRBJ2-1; D gene unclear. Trimming took 3 bases from V and 6 from J, leaving 14 bases between them. This CDR3 region has 15 residues. CDR1 and CDR2 from the germline V gene are KGHDR and SFDVKD. The CDR3 DNA reads as TGTGCCACCAGTGATGGAGTCCCGCAACGCAATGAGCAGTTCTTC. Translated: CATSDGVPQRNEQFF.

Ten or more counts support this clonotype. The chain couples TRBV4-3 to TRBJ1-2; perhaps TRBD1 as D (6 bases). Germline V lookup: CDR1 LGHNA, CDR2 YSLEER. The CDR3 consists of 14 residues. Trimming shortened V by 0 bases and J by 4 bases, and 9 bases separated the two germline ends. In DNA form, the CDR3 reads TGCGCCAGCAGCCAAGAGGGGGCCCCCTATGGCTACACCTTC. Its protein product is CASSQEGAPYGYTF.

This clonotype was observed many times. The V gene is TRBV7-2, the J gene TRBJ1-5; 11 nucleotides match TRBD1. CDR1 and CDR2 from the germline V gene are SGHTA and FQGNSA. The length of the CDR3 is 15 residues. The V gene end was trimmed by 4 bases and the J gene end by 6 bases; junction bases not matched to a gene: 5. The CDR3 DNA reads as TGTGCCAGCAGCTCATGGACAGGGGGCGGTCAGCCCCAGCATTTT. This sequence encodes CASSSWTGGGQPQHF.

This clonotype came up a few times. The chain combines TRBV12-3 or TRBV12-4 with TRBJ2-3; no clear D gene. V dropped 4 bases and J dropped 2 bases, with 4 bases sitting between them. CDR3 length: 12 residues. The CDR3 nucleotides are TGTGCCAGCAGTTCGGACACAGATACGCAGTATTTT. Translated, it gives CASSSDTDTQYF.

The sample holds many counts of this clonotype. The chain links TRBV6-6 to TRBJ2-2, with 10 bases fitting TRBD2. The CDR3 runs 16 residues. Trimming at V came to 0 bases and at J to 6 bases, leaving 4 bases not matched to a gene. Germline CDR1 and CDR2: MNHNY and SVGAGI (reference sequence). Here the CDR3 DNA reads TGTGCCAGCAGTTACTCGAGGCTAGCGGGAGCCGGGGAGCTGTTTTTT. Residues: CASSYSRLAGAGELFF.

In its sample, this clonotype was seen many times. This chain links TRBV20-1 with TRBJ1-5, with D perhaps TRBD1 (6 bases). The germline V and J ends were trimmed by 6 bases and 0 bases, with 21 bases remaining between them. Germline CDR1 DFQATT, CDR2 SNEGSKA (reference sequence). The CDR3 is 17 amino acids. CDR3 protein: CSAPSAGRGFSNQPQHF. Written as DNA, the CDR3 is TGCAGTGCGCCCTCGGCGGGGAGGGGGTTTAGCAATCAGCCCCAGCATTTT.

This clonotype was observed many times. This chain's CDR3 is CSATKERGSPLHF. As DNA, the CDR3 is TGCAGTGCTACAAAAGAGCGGGGGTCACCCCTCCACTTT. V is TRBV20-1 and J is TRBJ1-6, with D tentatively TRBD1 (5 bases). CDR3 length equals 13 residues. Per the germline V gene, CDR1 is DFQATT and CDR2 is SNEGSKA (reference sequence). The V and J ends lost 4 bases and 10 bases respectively, with 14 bases between them.

Comment on this clonotype: A much larger clone lies a single base off, so this may be a read error. J is TRBJ2-2 and V is TRBV30; weak D call: TRBD2 (5 bases). This CDR3 has 13 residues. Looked up from germline, CDR1 is GTSNPN and CDR2 is SVGIG (reference sequence). V lost 0 bases and J lost 9, with 11 bases in between. CDR3 amino acids: CAWSVPGSRELFF. In DNA form, the CDR3 reads TGTGCCTGGAGTGTACCGGGGTCCCGGGAGCTGTTTTTT.

The sample holds one count of this clonotype. The junction shows a germline mismatch at one end, possibly a read error. The chain joins TRBV14 to TRBJ1-4; D perhaps matches TRBD1 (6 bases). Germline loops: CDR1 SGHDN, CDR2 FVKESK. The CDR3 spans 15 residues. Here the CDR3 DNA reads TGTGCCAACAGCCCCAACGGGGGGGCGCTCGAAAAACTGTTTTTT. This encodes CANSPNGGALEKLFF.

At least ten counts were recorded for this clonotype. The junction departs from germline at one end; a sequencing error may be responsible. The chain has TRBV10-3 and TRBJ2-1; D is undetermined. The germline gives CDR1 ENHRY, CDR2 SYGVKD. The CDR3 consists of 14 residues. The CDR3 here is CATKNSPSYNGQFF. The CDR3 bases are TGTGCCACCAAAAACTCCCCCTCCTACAATGGGCAGTTCTTC.

At least ten counts were recorded for this clonotype. The genes are TRBV28 and TRBJ2-7, with 8 bases fitting TRBD1. CDR3 size: 12 residues. Germline V gene lookup returns CDR1 MDHEN and CDR2 SYDVKM. J gave up 3 bases and V 5 bases, and 0 bases lay outside the gene matches. The CDR3 is CASSTGGYEQYF. For the CDR3, the DNA is TGTGCCAGCAGTACAGGGGGCTACGAGCAGTACTTC.

This clonotype has ten or more counts. J is TRBJ2-5 and V is TRBV29-1; D is perhaps TRBD1 or TRBD2 (6 bases each). The CDR3 is made up of 13 amino acids. Trimming cost V 5 bases and J 1 base, with 11 bases left between them. CDR1 and CDR2 (germline): SQVTM, ANQGSEA. In nucleotides, the CDR3 is TGCAGCGTTAGGGGGAGGACCCAAGAGACCCAGTACTTC. Its protein product is CSVRGRTQETQYF.

This clonotype has at least ten counts. V is TRBV11-1 and J is TRBJ2-7; TRBD2 matches at 9 bases. Germline CDR1 reads SGHAT; CDR2 reads FQDESV (reference sequence). The CDR3 spans 15 residues. J lost 2 bases, V lost 5 bases, and 7 bases had no gene match. CDR3 in amino acids: CASSASSGSTYEQYF. The DNA for the CDR3 is TGTGCCAGCAGCGCCAGTAGCGGGAGTACCTACGAGCAGTACTTC.

This clonotype showed up many times. The chain links TRBV12-3 or TRBV12-4 to TRBJ1-2; D not certain. The ends were cut back, 6 bases at V and 3 bases at J, with 8 bases in the middle. This CDR3 comprises 12 residues. CDR3: CASSIGDYGYTF. DNA for the CDR3: TGTGCCAGCAGCATTGGGGACTATGGCTACACCTTC.

This clonotype was seen at least ten times. The V gene is TRBV7-2, the J gene TRBJ2-4, with TRBD1 as a possible D gene (6 bases). Trimming removed 0 bases from V and 2 bases from J, with 8 bases in between. Germline V gene lookup returns CDR1 SGHTA and CDR2 FQGNSA. This CDR3 is 15 amino acids long. The CDR3 DNA is TGTGCCAGCAGCTTAGCTCAGGGGACCAAAAACATTCAGTACTTC. It yields the protein CASSLAQGTKNIQYF.

This clonotype came up many times. The chain uses TRBV29-1 and TRBJ2-3, with TRBD1 matching over 8 bases. Looked up from germline, CDR1 is SQVTM and CDR2 is ANQGSEA. The CDR3 is 14 residues long. Trimming cost V 6 bases and J 3 bases; bases outside gene matches: 8. The CDR3 protein is CSVTGDEGTDTQYF. The DNA of the CDR3 is TGCAGCGTGACAGGGGATGAGGGGACAGATACGCAGTATTTT.

This clonotype was seen many times. CDR3 nucleotides: TGCGCCAGCAGCACCGCCGGGGGCATTTATTCACCCCTCCACTTT. Protein product: CASSTAGGIYSPLHF. The chain combines TRBV5-1 with TRBJ1-6, with a tentative D call TRBD1 (6 bases). Germline V lookup: CDR1 SGHRS, CDR2 YFSETQ. The CDR3 is made up of 15 amino acids. V dropped 4 bases and J dropped 8 bases, with 16 bases sitting between them.

This clonotype was seen many times. The gene calls are TRBV20-1 and TRBJ2-3; D unclear. Germline-derived CDR1 and CDR2 are DFQATT and SNEGSKA (reference sequence). The CDR3 has 13 residues. Deletions cut 3 bases from V and 2 bases from J, with 9 bases between. This chain's CDR3 is CSASTRNTDTQYF. CDR3 nucleotides: TGCAGTGCTAGTACCAGGAACACAGATACGCAGTATTTT.